This T cell receptor (beta chain) was captured in a study of neurological immune-mediated disorders (dated by TCRdb to the late 2010s). At the level of the whole study: Among the 34 multiple sclerosis patients, relapsing-remitting MS was present in 31 and secondary progressive MS was present in 3. Peripheral blood TCR-beta repertoires from patients with HTLV-I-associated myelopathy (HAM/TSP), patients with multiple sclerosis, and healthy controls were compared in the study using UMI-based sequencing. The 90 to 110 TCR-beta libraries covered PBMC samples along with longitudinal samples, technical triplicates, and paired sorted CD4+ and CD8+ T-cell subsets. The cohort was made up of approximately 65 subjects, consisting of around 14 HAM/TSP patients, about 35 multiple sclerosis patients and 20 healthy controls. Overall study results and their limits: Across subjects, expanded clones never shared an identical CDR3 amino acid sequence, which suggests that the TCR-beta repertoires in every group were private. In a phylogenetic analysis, the repertoires of 18 out of 34 MS patients fell into a single cluster of related CDR3 sequences, pointing to a possible signature at the repertoire level. TCR clonal expansion was highest in HAM/TSP patients and lowest in MS patients, with MS patients falling below even healthy controls. No clinical or MRI features were associated with the MS cluster, and the authors said that larger cohorts are needed.

cDNA was synthesized by template-switch 5'RACE using a primer with a 10-nucleotide random unique molecular identifier that tagged each TCR transcript. Over 180 million TCR-beta sequences, covering 15-18 subjects, were produced in each sequencing run. The RNeasy kit was used for extraction of total RNA. Using the KAPA Real-time Library Amplification kit, TCR-beta VDJ regions were amplified with primers for the TCR constant region and the 5'RACE anchor. Sample indexes and Illumina adaptors were added in a first PCR, after which library yield was increased in a second PCR. After Ampure bead purification, the roughly 650 bp TCR product was size-selected on a 2% E-gel SizeSelection system. Library quality was checked on a Bioanalyzer, concentration was measured with Qubit, and libraries were quantified with the Kapa Library Quantification kit before pooling. Libraries were sequenced paired-end 2 x 150 bp on an Illumina HiSeq 2500. To increase sequence diversity, about 24-32% phiX was spiked into each library pool. As for the original processing: The quality-filtered reads were processed with the UMI-based MiGEC pipeline, whose error correction step removed more than 80% of the raw TCR sequences. VDJ genes were aligned to IMGT germline references, and clonotypes were defined by unique CDR3 amino acid sequence plus V-J genes. VDJtools evaluated clonal expansion, Shannon diversity and CDR3 relatedness (CalcPairwiseDistances, ClusterSamples); CLCbio workbench built phylogenetic trees. A clone was classed as expanded if it had 8 or more unique UMIs, a cutoff based on coefficient-of-variation modelling across technical triplicates. TCRdb handled the public reads itself, with Q25 trimming in fastp and clone calling in MiXCR, and kept productive beta chains. CDR3 protein duplicates are merged, each entry listing the most common genes and DNA. TCRdb, not the original authors, processed these V and J calls. In this sample the table shows roughly 45,000 distinct CDR3 sequences, 3% to 3.5% of which occur a single time. More than 12% of the sample comes from the top ten.

For the unsorted PBMC libraries, 2 million PBMCs were stored in RNAlater at -80 degrees C until RNA extraction and were used to generate the libraries. The multiple sclerosis patients were enrolled in a US clinical protocol that evaluated disease progression with magnetic resonance imaging. Peripheral blood underwent Ficoll-Hypaque density gradient centrifugation to isolate PBMCs, which were then cryopreserved in liquid nitrogen. Deletion took 2 bases off V and 4 bases off J, with a span of 23 bases between the germline ends. CDR1 is given as WSHSY and CDR2 as SAAADI, both from the germline V gene. CDR3 length: 18 amino acids, cysteine to phenylalanine. Solely the CDR3 DNA is kept, with 54 bases framed from the first base. This clonotype was counted many times. The clone's antigen remains unknown. The record has no base qualities; no much larger clone is one base away.

The V gene is TRBV10-2 and the J gene is TRBJ1-2; a weak D assignment points to TRBD1 (5 bases agree). This clonotype was obtained from a woman between 45 and 65 years old with multiple sclerosis. The sample was PBMCs. CDR3 sequence: CASSEPPWGSLVGYGYTF. DNA sequence: TGCGCCAGCAGTGAGCCCCCTTGGGGGTCCCTGGTAGGCTATGGCTACACCTTC.